This entry lists 30 T cell receptor beta chains sequenced from one sample in a study of somatic mutations in cytotoxic T cells in rheumatoid arthritis. Assay used: immunoSEQ multiplex PCR; TCRdb lists only in-frame clones, some missing. This sample carries about 2,400 clones, more than 60% of them seen once, and the ten largest clones take about two fifths. Sequencing was done on a sample of CD8+ T cells sorted from blood. The receptors here all came from a man between 65 and 85 years old with rheumatoid arthritis.

This chain links TRBV29-1 with TRBJ2-2; weak D call: TRBD1 (6 bases). There are 12 residues in the CDR3. Germline loops: CDR1 SQVTM, CDR2 ANQGSEA. With 7 bases removed from V and 5 bases from J, the gap between germline ends came to 11 bases. The CDR3 here is CSAPGVTGELFF. The CDR3 DNA follows: TGCAGCGCCCCAGGGGTGACCGGGGAGCTGTTTTTT.

The chain combines TRBV4-1 with TRBJ2-7; D remains ambiguous. The CDR3 consists of 14 residues. With 3 bases removed from V and 6 bases from J, the gap between germline ends came to 15 bases. The germline V gene encodes CDR1 MGHRA and CDR2 YSYEKL. The CDR3 loop reads CASSQSGLTREQYF. The CDR3 bases are TGCGCCAGCAGCCAGTCGGGTCTGACGCGCGAGCAGTACTTC.

J is TRBJ2-7 and V is TRBV4-1, with 10 bases fitting TRBD1. CDR1 MGHRA and CDR2 YSYEKL come from the germline V gene. V trimming: 2 bases; J trimming: 3 bases; junction bases outside the gene matches: 7. CDR3 size: 16 residues. The chain's CDR3 is CASSQSPGQGNYEQYF. The DNA for the CDR3 is TGCGCCAGCAGCCAAAGTCCGGGACAGGGGAACTACGAGCAGTACTTC.

This clone appeared once. This chain uses TRBV15 with TRBJ1-1; D possibly corresponds to TRBD1 (6 bases). The germline V gene has CDR1 LNHNV and CDR2 YYDKDF (reference sequence). The CDR3 runs 12 residues. Trimming pared 9 bases from V and 6 bases from J, leaving 14 bases between. CDR3 sequence: CATRDKASEAFF. The CDR3 nucleotides are TGTGCCACTCGGGACAAGGCTTCTGAAGCTTTCTTT. The full variable domain, completed using reference TRBV15 and TRBJ1-1, is DAMVIQNPRYQVTQFGKPVTLSCSQTLNHNVMYWYQQKSSQAPKLLFHYYDKDFNNEADTPDNFQSRRPNTSFCFLDIRSPGLGDTAMYLCATRDKASEAFFGQGTRLTVV.

This clone was detected only once. This chain joins TRBV11-2 and TRBJ2-7, with 10 bases fitting TRBD1. The CDR3 consists of 17 residues. Losses at the gene ends were 4 bases for V and 6 bases for J; bases not matched to a gene: 15. The germline gives CDR1 SGHAT, CDR2 FQNNGV. The CDR3 sequence: CASSSPFSGQGSPEQYF. The CDR3 bases are TGTGCCAGCAGCTCCCCGTTTTCGGGACAGGGGAGTCCCGAGCAGTACTTC.

This sequence joins TRBV5-6 and TRBJ1-1, with D perhaps matching TRBD1 (6 bases). CDR1 is SGHDT, CDR2 YYEEEE, per germline. Trimming took off 0 bases at V and 2 bases at J, with 17 bases between the two ends. CDR3 length equals 17 residues. CDR3 region: CASSLVGAEGFNTEAFF. For the CDR3, the DNA is TGTGCCAGCAGCTTGGTGGGGGCAGAAGGGTTTAACACTGAAGCTTTCTTT.

J is TRBJ1-1 and V is TRBV4-1, with 11 nucleotides matching TRBD1. Germline trimming cut 5 bases from V and 5 bases from J; bases unmatched to any gene: 4. Germline values: CDR1 MGHRA, CDR2 YSYEKL. This CDR3 has 14 residues. The CDR3 nucleotides read TGCGCCAGCAGCTACGGGACAGGGGGTACTGAAGCTTTCTTT. Translating gives CASSYGTGGTEAFF.

CDR3 in amino acids: CASSVGGSSYEQYF. The CDR3 bases are TGTGCCAGCAGCGTCGGGGGGAGCTCCTACGAGCAGTACTTC. The J gene is TRBJ2-7, the V gene TRBV9; 7 bases agree with TRBD2. The CDR3 has 14 residues. Losses at the gene ends were 2 bases for V and 0 bases for J; bases not matched to a gene: 2. Germline lookup yields CDR1 SGDLS and CDR2 YYNGEE.

The chain couples TRBV5-6 to TRBJ1-1, with 8 bases matching TRBD1. This CDR3 region has 15 residues. J lost 1 base, V lost 3 bases, and 5 bases had no gene match. CDR1 and CDR2 (germline): SGHDT, YYEEEE. CDR3 in DNA: TGTGCCAGCAGCTCTCGGACAGGGCGGAACACTGAAGCTTTCTTT. Its translation is CASSSRTGRNTEAFF.

The V call is TRBV11-1, the J call TRBJ2-1, with D perhaps TRBD2 (5 bases). Trimming stripped 0 bases from V and 9 bases from J, with 6 bases between. The CDR3 covers 12 residues. CDR1 and CDR2 from the germline V gene are SGHAT and FQDESV (reference sequence). CDR3 sequence (DNA): TGTGCCAGCAGCTTAGCGGGGAGTGAGCAGTTCTTC. This codes for CASSLAGSEQFF.

The chain employs TRBV5-1 and TRBJ2-7; tentatively, D is TRBD1 (5 bases). V lost 10 bases and J 3 bases, leaving 26 bases between the germline ends. Per the germline V gene, CDR1 is SGHRS and CDR2 is YFSETQ. This CDR3 spans 16 amino acids. The CDR3 spells CAEAPPTDCPSYEQYF. In DNA, the CDR3 is TGCGCCGAGGCCCCCCCGACAGATTGTCCGAGCTACGAGCAGTACTTC.

The V gene is TRBV11-2, the J gene TRBJ2-3; the D is unclear. This CDR3 has 12 residues. Germline V CDR1 and CDR2: SGHAT, FQNNGV. V lost 2 bases to trimming and J lost 4 bases, with 4 bases between them. This CDR3 reads CASSLLPDTQYF. CDR3 in DNA: TGTGCCAGCAGCTTACTCCCAGATACGCAGTATTTT. The full variable domain, with the rest looked up from reference TRBV11-2 and TRBJ2-3, is EAGVAQSPRYKIIEKRQSVAFWCNPISGHATLYWYQQILGQGPKLLIQFQNNGVVDDSQLPKDRFSAERLKGVDSTLKIQPAKLEDSAVYLCASSLLPDTQYFGPGTRLTVL.

This chain connects TRBV9 to TRBJ2-7; TRBD2 agrees at 11 bases. CDR3 length: 15 residues. With V trimmed by 0 bases and J by 2 bases, 1 base remained unmatched. Germline-derived CDR1 and CDR2 are SGDLS and YYNGEE. The CDR3 region has the DNA TGTGCCAGCAGCGTAGGGGGACTAGCGGCCTACGAGCAGTACTTC. Translated: CASSVGGLAAYEQYF.

This clone turned up a few times. The chain recombines TRBV6-4 with TRBJ2-1; 14 bases align to TRBD2. The CDR3 is 14 residues long. The V gene end was trimmed by 10 bases and the J gene end by 9 bases; junction bases not matched to a gene: 8. From germline, CDR1 is MRHNA and CDR2 SNTAGT. CDR3 coding DNA: TGTGCCAACCCGGGACTAGCGGGAGATCGTGAGCAGTTCTTC. Protein sequence: CANPGLAGDREQFF.

A note on this clone: This same CDR3 is encoded by further DNA sequences in the sample. V is TRBV27 and J is TRBJ1-6; TRBD1 matches at 7 bases. Germline lookup yields CDR1 MNHEY and CDR2 SMNVEV (reference sequence). Trimming took 6 bases from V and 10 from J; bases not matched to a gene: 18. CDR3 size: 17 residues. The CDR3 nucleotides are TGTGCCAGCAGCATCGAACCCATCCCGACAGGGTACTCACCCCTCCACTTT. Protein product: CASSIEPIPTGYSPLHF.

The count of this clone is one. This chain links TRBV6-1 with TRBJ2-1, with 9 bases matching TRBD2. Germline-derived CDR1 and CDR2 are MNHNS and SASEGT. V was clipped by 2 bases and J by 7 bases; unmatched bases: 15. The CDR3 has 18 residues. In DNA form, the CDR3 reads TGTGCCAGCAGTGAAACGGTTAGCGGGAGAGGCGTTTTAAATGAGCAGTTCTTC. This sequence encodes CASSETVSGRGVLNEQFF.

The chain combines TRBV6-5 with TRBJ2-1; D not resolved. CDR3 length: 13 amino acids. Trimming took off 0 bases at V and 9 bases at J, with 9 bases between the two ends. Germline V lookup: CDR1 MNHEY, CDR2 SVGAGI. The CDR3 DNA follows: TGTGCCAGCAGTTACTCAACCCCGAGTGAGCAGTTCTTC. Translation gives CASSYSTPSEQFF.

The chain has TRBV27 and TRBJ2-5; D possibly corresponds to TRBD2 (5 bases). The DNA end favors TRBJ2-7, so the J call may be wrong. Per the germline V gene, CDR1 is MNHEY and CDR2 is SMNVEV (reference sequence). This CDR3 has 16 amino acids. This chain's CDR3 is CASSLGPTWTANEQYF. As DNA, the CDR3 is TGTGCCAGCAGTTTAGGTCCCACCTGGACTGCTAACGAGCAGTACTTC.

This clone was observed a handful of times. The V call is TRBV4-1, the J call TRBJ2-7, with TRBD2 as a possible D gene (5 bases). Trimming left V 3 bases short and J 5 bases short, with 11 bases between. Looked up from germline, CDR1 is MGHRA and CDR2 is YSYEKL. The CDR3 spans 13 residues. CDR3 residues: CASSHLPGDEQYF. In DNA form, the CDR3 reads TGCGCCAGCAGCCATTTGCCCGGGGACGAGCAGTACTTC.

Turning to this clone: One end of the junction is discordant with germline, which a read error may explain. V gene TRBV30 combines with J gene TRBJ1-1; 7 bases align to TRBD1. The CDR3 contains 16 residues. CDR1 and CDR2 from the germline V gene are GTSNPN and SVGIG (reference sequence). CDR3 residues: CVWKDGDSLLDTEAFF. The CDR3 DNA sequence: TGTGTCTGGAAAGATGGGGACAGTCTATTGGATACTGAAGCTTTCTTT. The variable domain in full, with the rest retrieved from reference TRBV30 and TRBJ1-1, is SQTIHQWPATLVQPVGSPLSLECTVEGTSNPNLYWYRQAAGRGLQLLFYSVGIGQISSEVPQNLSASRPQDRQFILSSKKLLLSDSGFYLCVWKDGDSLLDTEAFFGQGTRLTVV.

This rearrangement joins TRBV18 to TRBJ2-1, with 15 nucleotides matching TRBD2. The length of the CDR3 is 19 residues. V dropped 2 bases and J dropped 4; count of bases not matched to a gene: 9. The V gene's germline CDR1 is KGHSH and CDR2 LQKENI. The CDR3 DNA follows: TGTGCCAGCTCACCATTTTGGACTAGCGGGGGGGCCGGGTACAATGAGCAGTTCTTC. This translates into CASSPFWTSGGAGYNEQFF.

This chain joins TRBV30 and TRBJ2-5; 11 bases match TRBD2. CDR1 GTSNPN and CDR2 SVGIG come from the germline V gene (reference sequence). With 1 base clipped from V and 7 bases from J, the junction kept 2 bases outside the gene matches. CDR3 length: 13 amino acids. CDR3 in amino acids: CAWSAGLAGTQYF. In DNA, the CDR3 is TGTGCCTGGAGTGCCGGACTAGCGGGGACCCAGTACTTC.

The gene calls are TRBV2 and TRBJ1-4; D perhaps matches TRBD1 (6 bases). Trimming stripped 3 bases from V and 7 bases from J, with 21 bases between. Germline-derived CDR1 and CDR2 are SNHLY and FYNNEI. The length of the CDR3 is 17 residues. The CDR3 here is CASSDPSLTGIAEKLFF. The DNA of the CDR3 is TGTGCCAGCAGTGACCCTTCTCTCACAGGGATTGCTGAAAAACTGTTTTTT. Drawing the rest from reference TRBV2 and TRBJ1-4, the complete variable domain is EPEVTQTPSHQVTQMGQEVILRCVPISNHLYFYWYRQILGQKVEFLVSFYNNEISEKSEIFDDQFSVERPDGSNFTLKIRSTKLEDSAMYFCASSDPSLTGIAEKLFFGSGTQLSVL.

The DNA of the CDR3 is TGCGCCAGCAGTGGGGGGACAGGGAGTCTCGAGCAGTACTTC. Translation gives CASSGGTGSLEQYF. The rearrangement links TRBV10-1 to TRBJ2-7; TRBD1 matches at 9 bases. Unmatched junction bases numbered 7, after V lost 4 bases and J lost 6 bases. The V gene's germline CDR1 is WNHNN and CDR2 SYGVQD (reference sequence). The CDR3 is made up of 14 amino acids.

The chain links TRBV5-1 to TRBJ1-1; 9 nucleotides align to TRBD1. The CDR3 has 14 residues. Germline loops: CDR1 SGHRS, CDR2 YFSETQ. V shed 0 bases and J 9 bases; nucleotides not matched to a gene: 6. The CDR3 DNA reads TGCGCCAGCAGCTTGGGCTGGACAGGGGAGAAAGCTTTCTTT. Its protein is CASSLGWTGEKAFF.

In its sample, this clone was seen a few times. J is TRBJ1-1 and V is TRBV13, with D unclear. Germline V gene lookup returns CDR1 PRHDT and CDR2 FYEKMQ (reference sequence). Trimming cost V 2 bases and J 0 bases, with 7 bases left between them. The CDR3 is made up of 14 amino acids. The CDR3 here is CASSLNRLNTEAFF. The CDR3 region has the DNA TGTGCCAGCAGCTTAAACAGATTGAACACTGAAGCTTTCTTT. The full variable domain, in which reference TRBV13 and TRBJ1-1 provide the parts outside the CDR3, is AAGVIQSPRHLIKEKRETATLKCYPIPRHDTVYWYQQGPGQDPQFLISFYEKMQSDKGSIPDRFSAQQFSDYHSELNMSSLELGDSALYFCASSLNRLNTEAFFGQGTRLTVV.

In this sample, this clone turned up a few times. V usage is TRBV5-4 and J usage is TRBJ2-7, with TRBD1 as a possible D gene (6 bases). Germline lookup yields CDR1 SGHNT and CDR2 YYREEE (reference sequence). The CDR3 runs 15 residues. V was trimmed by 0 bases and J by 1 base, leaving 11 bases between them. The CDR3 loop reads CASSLGPGESYEQYF. As DNA, the CDR3 is TGTGCCAGCAGCTTGGGGCCAGGGGAATCCTACGAGCAGTACTTC.

J is TRBJ2-7 and V is TRBV5-1; D unclear. There are 11 residues in the CDR3. Trimming shortened V by 4 bases and J by 2 bases, and 4 bases separated the two germline ends. Germline V gene data show CDR1 as SGHRS and CDR2 as YFSETQ. The CDR3, as DNA: TGCGCCAGCAGCCTAACCTACGAGCAGTACTTC. It yields the protein CASSLTYEQYF.

The count of this clone is one. The chain joins TRBV29-1 to TRBJ1-4; weak D call: TRBD1 (5 bases). In germline, CDR1 is SQVTM, CDR2 ANQGSEA. The V end was cut by 4 bases, the J end by 6 bases, with 12 bases between. The CDR3 is 13 residues long. The CDR3 reads CSVAGRWDEKLFF. CDR3 nucleotide sequence: TGCAGCGTTGCAGGGCGCTGGGATGAAAAACTGTTTTTT.

V is TRBV11-1 and J is TRBJ2-1, with 8 nucleotides matching TRBD1. V shed 2 bases, J shed 0 bases, and the junction held 3 bases outside the gene matches. The CDR3 totals 16 residues. The germline gives CDR1 SGHAT, CDR2 FQDESV (reference sequence). CDR3 sequence: CASSLRGQVSYNEQFF. CDR3 nucleotide sequence: TGTGCCAGCAGCTTAAGGGGACAGGTCTCCTACAATGAGCAGTTCTTC.